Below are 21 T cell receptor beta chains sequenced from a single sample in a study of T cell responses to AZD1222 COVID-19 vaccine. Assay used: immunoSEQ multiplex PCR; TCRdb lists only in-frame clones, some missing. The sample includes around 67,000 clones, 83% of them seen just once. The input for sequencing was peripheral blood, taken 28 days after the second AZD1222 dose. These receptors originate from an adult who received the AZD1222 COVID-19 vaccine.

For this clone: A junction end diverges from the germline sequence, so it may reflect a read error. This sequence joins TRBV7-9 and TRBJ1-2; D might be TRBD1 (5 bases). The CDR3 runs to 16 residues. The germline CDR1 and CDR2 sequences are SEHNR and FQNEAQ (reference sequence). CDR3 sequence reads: CASTLGGALKSYGYTF. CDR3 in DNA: TGTGCCAGCACCTTAGGAGGGGCCTTAAAGAGCTATGGCTACACCTTC. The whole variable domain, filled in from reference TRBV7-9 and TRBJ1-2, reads DTGVSQNPRHKITKRGQNVTFRCDPISEHNRLYWYRQTLGQGPEFLTYFQNEAQLEKSRLLSDRFSAERPKGSFSTLEIQRTEQGDSAMYLCASTLGGALKSYGYTFGSGTRLTVV.

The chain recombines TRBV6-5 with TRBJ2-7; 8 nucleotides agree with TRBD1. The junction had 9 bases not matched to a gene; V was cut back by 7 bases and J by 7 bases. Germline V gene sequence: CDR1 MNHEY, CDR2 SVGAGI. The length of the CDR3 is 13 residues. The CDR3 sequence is CASKTGALREQYF. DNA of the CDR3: TGTGCCAGCAAGACAGGGGCCCTACGGGAGCAGTACTTC.

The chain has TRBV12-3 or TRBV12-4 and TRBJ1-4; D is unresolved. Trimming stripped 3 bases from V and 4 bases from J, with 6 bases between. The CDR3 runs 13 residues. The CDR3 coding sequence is TGTGCCAGCAGTTTTCTGGGTAATGAAAAACTGTTTTTT. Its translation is CASSFLGNEKLFF.

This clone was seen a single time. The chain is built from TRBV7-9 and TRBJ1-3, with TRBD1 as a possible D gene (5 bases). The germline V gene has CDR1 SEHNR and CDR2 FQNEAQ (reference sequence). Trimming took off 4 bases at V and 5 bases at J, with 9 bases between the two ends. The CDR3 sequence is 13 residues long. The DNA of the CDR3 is TGTGCCAGCAGCTACGGGGACCGAAACACCATATATTTT. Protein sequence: CASSYGDRNTIYF.

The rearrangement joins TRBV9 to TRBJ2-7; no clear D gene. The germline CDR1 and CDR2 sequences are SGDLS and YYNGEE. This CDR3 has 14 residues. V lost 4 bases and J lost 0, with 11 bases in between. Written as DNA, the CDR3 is TGTGCCAGCAGCAGGTACAGTAGCTCCTACGAGCAGTACTTC. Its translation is CASSRYSSSYEQYF.

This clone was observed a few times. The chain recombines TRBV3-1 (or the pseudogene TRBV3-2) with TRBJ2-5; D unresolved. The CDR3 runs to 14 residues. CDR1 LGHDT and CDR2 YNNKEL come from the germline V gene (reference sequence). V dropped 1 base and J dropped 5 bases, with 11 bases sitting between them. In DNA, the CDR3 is TGTGCCAGCAGCCAAGCGTCGGGCACGGAGACCCAGTACTTC. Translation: CASSQASGTETQYF.

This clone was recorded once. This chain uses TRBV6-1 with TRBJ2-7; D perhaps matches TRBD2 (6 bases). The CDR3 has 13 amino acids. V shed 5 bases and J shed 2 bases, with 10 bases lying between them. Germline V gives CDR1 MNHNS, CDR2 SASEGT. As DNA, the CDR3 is TGTGCCAGCAGTTCAAGGGAGGCCTACGAGCAGTACTTC. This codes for CASSSREAYEQYF.

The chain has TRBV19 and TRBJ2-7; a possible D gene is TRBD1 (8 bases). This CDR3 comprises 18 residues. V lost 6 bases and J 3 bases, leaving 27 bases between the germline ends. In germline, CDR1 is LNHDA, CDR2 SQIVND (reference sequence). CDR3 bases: TGTGCCAGTAGCCAACGCAAGGGAGGGACAGGAACCCTCTACGAGCAGTACTTC. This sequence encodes CASSQRKGGTGTLYEQYF.

The CDR3 sequence is CASSIGRHHEKLFF. As DNA, the CDR3 is TGTGCCAGTAGTATTGGCAGGCACCACGAAAAACTGTTTTTT. This chain joins TRBV19 and TRBJ1-4; D gene uncertain. Germline CDR1 reads LNHDA; CDR2 reads SQIVND (reference sequence). The CDR3 runs 14 residues. V lost 3 bases to trimming and J lost 8 bases, with 13 bases between them. Filled out from reference TRBV19 and TRBJ1-4, the complete variable domain reads DGGITQSPKYLFRKEGQNVTLSCEQNLNHDAMYWYRQDPGQGLRLIYYSQIVNDFQKGDIAEGYSVSREKKESFPLTVTSAQKNPTAFYLCASSIGRHHEKLFFGSGTQLSVL.

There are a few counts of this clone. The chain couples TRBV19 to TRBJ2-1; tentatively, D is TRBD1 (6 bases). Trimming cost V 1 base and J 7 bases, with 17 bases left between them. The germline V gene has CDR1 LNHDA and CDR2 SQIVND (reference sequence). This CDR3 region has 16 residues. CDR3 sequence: CASSIVEGVALNEQFF. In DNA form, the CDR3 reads TGTGCCAGTAGTATAGTTGAGGGGGTTGCCCTTAATGAGCAGTTCTTC.

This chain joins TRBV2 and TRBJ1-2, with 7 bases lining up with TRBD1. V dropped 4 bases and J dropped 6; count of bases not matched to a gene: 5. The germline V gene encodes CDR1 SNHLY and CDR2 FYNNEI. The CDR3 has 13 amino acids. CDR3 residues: CASSGDRADGYTF. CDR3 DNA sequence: TGTGCCAGCAGTGGTGACAGGGCGGATGGCTACACCTTC.

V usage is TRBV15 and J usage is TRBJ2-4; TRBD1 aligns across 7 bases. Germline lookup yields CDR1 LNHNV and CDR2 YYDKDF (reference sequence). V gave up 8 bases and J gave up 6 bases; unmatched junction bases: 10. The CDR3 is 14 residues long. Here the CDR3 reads CATGQGGVGNIQYF. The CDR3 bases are TGTGCCACCGGCCAAGGGGGCGTAGGAAACATTCAGTACTTC. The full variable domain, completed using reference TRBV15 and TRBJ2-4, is DAMVIQNPRYQVTQFGKPVTLSCSQTLNHNVMYWYQQKSSQAPKLLFHYYDKDFNNEADTPDNFQSRRPNTSFCFLDIRSPGLGDTAMYLCATGQGGVGNIQYFGAGTRLSVL.

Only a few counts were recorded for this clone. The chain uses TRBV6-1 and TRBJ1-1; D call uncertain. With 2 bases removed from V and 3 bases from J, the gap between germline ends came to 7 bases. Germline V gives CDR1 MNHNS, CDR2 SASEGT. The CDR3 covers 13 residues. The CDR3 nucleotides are TGTGCCAGCAGTGAACAGCGTTACACTGAAGCTTTCTTT. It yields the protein CASSEQRYTEAFF.

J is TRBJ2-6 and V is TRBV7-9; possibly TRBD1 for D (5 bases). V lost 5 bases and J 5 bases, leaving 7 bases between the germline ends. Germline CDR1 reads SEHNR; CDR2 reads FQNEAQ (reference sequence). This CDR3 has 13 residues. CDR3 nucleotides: TGTGCCAGCAGCCCAGGGAGGGCCAACGTCCTGACTTTC. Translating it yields CASSPGRANVLTF.

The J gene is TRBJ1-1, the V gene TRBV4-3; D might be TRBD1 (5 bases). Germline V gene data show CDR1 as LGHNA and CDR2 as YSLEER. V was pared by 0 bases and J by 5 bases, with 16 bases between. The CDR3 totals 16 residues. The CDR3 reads CASSQDLGRVRTEAFF. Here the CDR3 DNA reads TGCGCCAGCAGCCAAGATCTTGGCAGGGTGAGGACTGAAGCTTTCTTT.

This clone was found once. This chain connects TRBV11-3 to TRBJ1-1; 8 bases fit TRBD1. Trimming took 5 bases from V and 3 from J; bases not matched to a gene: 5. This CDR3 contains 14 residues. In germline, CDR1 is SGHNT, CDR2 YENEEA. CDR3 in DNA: TGTGCCAGCAGCCCCCAGGGGGCGGACACTGAAGCTTTCTTT. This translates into CASSPQGADTEAFF. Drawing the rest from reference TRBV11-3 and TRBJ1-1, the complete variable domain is EAGVVQSPRYKIIEKKQPVAFWCNPISGHNTLYWYLQNLGQGPELLIRYENEEAVDDSQLPKDRFSAERLKGVDSTLKIQPAELGDSAVYLCASSPQGADTEAFFGQGTRLTVV.

This chain's CDR3 is CASSPRGAEAFF. In DNA, the CDR3 is TGTGCCAGCAGCCCCAGGGGCGCTGAAGCTTTCTTT. This chain connects TRBV6-5 to TRBJ1-1, with D maybe TRBD1 (6 bases). The V gene's germline CDR1 is MNHEY and CDR2 SVGAGI. V gave up 6 bases and J gave up 6 bases, with 11 bases separating them. The CDR3 extends over 12 amino acids.

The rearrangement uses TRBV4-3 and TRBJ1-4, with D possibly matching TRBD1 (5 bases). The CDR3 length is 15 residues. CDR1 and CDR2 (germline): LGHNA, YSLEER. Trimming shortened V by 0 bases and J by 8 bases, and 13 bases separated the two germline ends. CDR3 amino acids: CASSQDYAKGEKLFF. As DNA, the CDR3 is TGCGCCAGCAGCCAAGATTACGCCAAGGGGGAAAAACTGTTTTTT.

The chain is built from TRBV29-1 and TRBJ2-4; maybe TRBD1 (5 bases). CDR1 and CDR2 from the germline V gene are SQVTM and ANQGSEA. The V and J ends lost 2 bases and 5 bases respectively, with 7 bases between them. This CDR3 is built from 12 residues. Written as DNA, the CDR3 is TGCAGCGTTGAATGGGGCGAAAACATTCAGTACTTC. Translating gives CSVEWGENIQYF.

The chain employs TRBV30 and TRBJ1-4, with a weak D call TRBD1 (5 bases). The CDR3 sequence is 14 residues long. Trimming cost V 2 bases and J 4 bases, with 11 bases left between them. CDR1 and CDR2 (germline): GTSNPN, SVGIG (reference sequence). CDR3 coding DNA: TGTGCCTGGAGTCTTTCGGGGCTTAATGAAAAACTGTTTTTT. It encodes CAWSLSGLNEKLFF.

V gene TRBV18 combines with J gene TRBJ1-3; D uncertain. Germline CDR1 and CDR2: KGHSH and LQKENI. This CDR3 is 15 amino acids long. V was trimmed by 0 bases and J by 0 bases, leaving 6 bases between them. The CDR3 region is CASSPPRDSGNTIYF. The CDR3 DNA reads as TGTGCCAGCTCACCACCGAGGGACTCTGGAAACACCATATATTTT. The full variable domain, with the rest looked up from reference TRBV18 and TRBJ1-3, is NAGVMQNPRHLVRRRGQEARLRCSPMKGHSHVYWYRQLPEEGLKFMVYLQKENIIDESGMPKERFSAEFPKEGPSILRIQQVVRGDSAAYFCASSPPRDSGNTIYFGEGSWLTVV.